This T cell receptor (beta chain) was identified during a study of OX40 agonist ivuxolimab in advanced cancers. Study information: In three patients, partial responses were observed, one with hepatocellular carcinoma and two with cutaneous melanoma. Broader study findings: There was clonal expansion of CD4+ and CD8+ blood T cells by week 6 at 0.1 to 3.0 mg/kg.

Patients with autoimmune history or systemic immunosuppression were excluded. J lost 4 bases, V lost 1 base, and 3 bases had no gene match. CDR3 size: 14 residues. The germline gives CDR1 LNHNV, CDR2 YYDKDF (reference sequence). Profiled with immunoSEQ multiplex PCR; TCRdb holds only in-frame clones, not every one. The table lists roughly 17,000 clones, 60% to 80% of them singletons, with about 21% in the top ten. To note about this clone: Its antigen is currently unknown.

Sequencing was performed on CD4+ or CD8+ T cells sorted from blood, taken in a trial of the OX40 agonist ivuxolimab. The source is an adult with an advanced solid tumor such as melanoma, head and neck, liver or kidney cancer. The gene calls are TRBV15 and TRBJ1-1, with 7 positions matching TRBD1. CDR3 in DNA: TGTGCCACCAGCAGAGGACAGGGTGCCACTGAAGCTTTCTTT. Amino acids: CATSRGQGATEAFF.